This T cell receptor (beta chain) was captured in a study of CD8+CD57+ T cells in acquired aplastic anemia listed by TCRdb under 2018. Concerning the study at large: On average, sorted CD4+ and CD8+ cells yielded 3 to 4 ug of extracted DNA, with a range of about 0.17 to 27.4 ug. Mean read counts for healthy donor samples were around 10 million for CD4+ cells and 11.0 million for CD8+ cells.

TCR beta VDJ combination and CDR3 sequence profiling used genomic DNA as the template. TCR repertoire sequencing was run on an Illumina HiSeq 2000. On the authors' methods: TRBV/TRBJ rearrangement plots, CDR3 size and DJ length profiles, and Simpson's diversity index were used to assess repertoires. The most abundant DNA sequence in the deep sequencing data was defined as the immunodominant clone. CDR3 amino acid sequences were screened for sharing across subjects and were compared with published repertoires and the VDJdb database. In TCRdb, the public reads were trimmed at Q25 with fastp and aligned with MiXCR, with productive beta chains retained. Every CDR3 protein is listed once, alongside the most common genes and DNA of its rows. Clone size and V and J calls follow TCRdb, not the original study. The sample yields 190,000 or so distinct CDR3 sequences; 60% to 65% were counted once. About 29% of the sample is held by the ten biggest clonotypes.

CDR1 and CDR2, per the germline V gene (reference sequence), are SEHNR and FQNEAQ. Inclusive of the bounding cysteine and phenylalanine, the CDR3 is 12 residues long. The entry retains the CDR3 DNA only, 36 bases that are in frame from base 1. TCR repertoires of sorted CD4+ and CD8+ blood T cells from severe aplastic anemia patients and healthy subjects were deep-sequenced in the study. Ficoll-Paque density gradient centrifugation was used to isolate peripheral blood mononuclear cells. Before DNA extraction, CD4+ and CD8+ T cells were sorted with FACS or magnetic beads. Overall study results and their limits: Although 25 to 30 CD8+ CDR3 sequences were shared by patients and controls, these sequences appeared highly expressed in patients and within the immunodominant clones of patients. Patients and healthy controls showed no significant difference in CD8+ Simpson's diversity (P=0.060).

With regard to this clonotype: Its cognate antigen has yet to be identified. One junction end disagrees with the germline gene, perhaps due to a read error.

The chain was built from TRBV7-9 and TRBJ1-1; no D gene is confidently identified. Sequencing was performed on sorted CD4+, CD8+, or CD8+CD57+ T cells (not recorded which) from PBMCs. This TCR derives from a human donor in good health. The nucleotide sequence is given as TGTGCCAGCAGCTTAGGGAGAACTGAAGCTCTCTTT. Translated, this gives CASSLGRTEALF.